This TCR beta chain originates from a study of T cell responses to AZD1222 COVID-19 vaccine. Details on this clone: The antigen is unknown.

Clones were sequenced by immunoSEQ multiplex PCR, and TCRdb holds only the in-frame ones, with some missing. This table holds approximately 150,000 clones, over 85% found once. The CDR3 covers 13 residues. The V end was cut by 2 bases, the J end by 5 bases, with 11 bases between. Germline V lookup: CDR1 SGDLS, CDR2 YYNGEE. Points from the study as a whole: Only after the peak T cell response were repertoires sampled. The CD4 TCRs associated with vaccination extended across spike and predominated at 160-218 and 743-854. White British ancestry dominated among donors, who included more females, and clonal diversity was possibly underestimated. Recipients of two AZD1222 doses showed rising Spike-specific TCR breadth and depth.

Here the sequenced sample was peripheral blood, taken on day 0 of AZD1222 vaccination. This clonotype was sampled from an adult in good health. V is TRBV9 and J is TRBJ2-7; D unresolved. Here the CDR3 reads CASSVAGVDEQYF. The CDR3, as DNA: TGTGCCAGCAGCGTCGCAGGAGTCGACGAGCAGTACTTC.